This T cell receptor beta chain was documented in a study of blood T cell repertoires in COVID-19. Study-wide background: From the United States, Italy and Spain came samples of acute and convalescent COVID-19. The cDNA or gDNA used as material had been derived from T cells, B-cell-depleted T cells, or PBMCs.

After removal of 4 bases from V and 3 bases from J, the junction contained 3 bases not matched to a gene. Per germline, CDR1 MDHEN and CDR2 SYDVKM. The CDR3 spans 14 residues. As processed by the authors: Reference gene primers were amplified, and this amplification served to estimate nucleated cell counts. The table came from immunoSEQ multiplex PCR; TCRdb's copy has only in-frame clones and leaves some out. That table gives V, J and clone size, and the DNA gave D and trimming. The sample contains more than 350,000 clones, roughly 86% of which appear only once. Enrollment of patients from Seattle took place during active infection, with longitudinal follow-up.

The chain has TRBV28 and TRBJ1-3; TRBD1 matches 7 bases. Sample: peripheral blood. This TCR was recovered from a woman aged 30 to 39 with COVID-19, enrolled during active disease. The CDR3 here is CASSSQGDGNTIYF. CDR3 DNA: TGTGCCAGCAGTTCTCAGGGGGATGGAAACACCATATATTTT. Complete variable domain (other parts from reference TRBV28 and TRBJ1-3): DVKVTQSSRYLVKRTGEKVFLECVQDMDHENMFWYRQDPGLGLRLIYFSYDVKMKEKGDIPEGYSVSREKKERFSLILESASTNQTSMYLCASSSQGDGNTIYFGEGSWLTVV.